Listed here are 19 T cell receptor beta chains from one sample, sequenced in a study of PD-1 blockade in classical Hodgkin lymphoma. All trial patients relapsed after autologous stem cell transplantation. Profiled with immunoSEQ multiplex PCR; TCRdb holds only in-frame clones, not every one. The sample holds around 60,000 clones, roughly 91% seen once. Specimen: peripheral blood mononuclear cells (PBMCs), collected before the second cycle of nivolumab. These receptors all stem from a human donor with classical Hodgkin lymphoma.

This chain uses TRBV21-1 with TRBJ2-3; the D call TRBD2 from the table was never checked on the DNA. TRBV21-1 is described as a pseudogene. This CDR3 is built from 15 residues. The DNA for the CDR3 is TGTGCCAGCAGTATGAGGAGGTCAAGCACAGATACGCAGTATTTT. This codes for CASSMRRSSTDTQYF.

The V and J genes are TRBV5-1 and TRBJ2-1; D remains ambiguous. The V end was cut by 0 bases, the J end by 6 bases, with 10 bases between. The CDR3 is 14 amino acids. In germline, CDR1 is SGHRS, CDR2 YFSETQ. The CDR3 DNA reads TGCGCCAGCAGCTTGGCCCTCCCACCCAATGAGCAGTTCTTC. Translating gives CASSLALPPNEQFF.

The V and J genes are TRBV9 and TRBJ1-1, with 9 bases identical to TRBD1. The CDR3 length is 15 residues. Germline V gene lookup returns CDR1 SGDLS and CDR2 YYNGEE. V lost 3 bases to trimming and J lost 9 bases; unmatched junction nucleotides: 12. CDR3 nucleotide sequence: TGTGCCAGCAGCGCTTTGGGACAGGGCTTCCCTAAAGCTTTCTTT. Translating it yields CASSALGQGFPKAFF.

In DNA, the CDR3 is TGTGCCAGCAGCTTAGGACTAGCGGGGACCGAGCAGTTCTTC. Translating it yields CASSLGLAGTEQFF. The chain couples TRBV7-9 to TRBJ2-1; 11 bases are shared with TRBD2. The length of the CDR3 is 14 residues. V shed 1 base, J shed 10 bases, and the junction held 3 bases outside the gene matches. CDR1 and CDR2 from the germline V gene are SEHNR and FQNEAQ (reference sequence). The variable domain in full, with the rest retrieved from reference TRBV7-9 and TRBJ2-1, is DTGVSQNPRHKITKRGQNVTFRCDPISEHNRLYWYRQTLGQGPEFLTYFQNEAQLEKSRLLSDRFSAERPKGSFSTLEIQRTEQGDSAMYLCASSLGLAGTEQFFGPGTRLTVL.

The V call is TRBV6-5, the J call TRBJ2-7; 12 bases fit TRBD2. Germline trimming cut 0 bases from V and 4 bases from J; bases unmatched to any gene: 1. The CDR3 length is 15 residues. The V gene's germline CDR1 is MNHEY and CDR2 SVGAGI. The CDR3 here is CASSYSTSGGYEQYF. Written as DNA, the CDR3 is TGTGCCAGCAGTTACTCAACTAGCGGGGGGTACGAGCAGTACTTC.

This clone was recorded once. The J gene is TRBJ1-5, the V gene TRBV27; TRBD1 is a possible D gene (5 bases). Per germline, CDR1 MNHEY and CDR2 SMNVEV (reference sequence). Trimming left V 3 bases short and J 0 bases short, with 6 bases between. CDR3 length: 14 residues. The CDR3 region has the DNA TGTGCCAGCAGTTTGGGGGATAGCAATCAGCCCCAGCATTTT. Amino acids: CASSLGDSNQPQHF.

This sequence joins TRBV23-1 and TRBJ1-2; D remains ambiguous. Being an ORF, TRBV23-1 has a function that is uncertain. Trimming pared 7 bases from V and 2 bases from J, leaving 17 bases between. The CDR3 totals 15 residues. In nucleotides, the CDR3 is TGCGCCAGCAATGTGGCTTTAGGGTACAACTATGGCTACACCTTC. It encodes CASNVALGYNYGYTF.

The rearrangement links TRBV7-2 to TRBJ1-1; perhaps TRBD1 as D (6 bases). The CDR3 is 15 amino acids. Trimming took off 1 base at V and 5 bases at J, with 14 bases between the two ends. Germline values: CDR1 SGHTA, CDR2 FQGNSA. The CDR3: CASSLVGQGITEAFF. CDR3 bases: TGTGCCAGCAGCTTAGTAGGCCAGGGGATAACTGAAGCTTTCTTT.

The chain employs TRBV5-1 and TRBJ2-7, with D perhaps TRBD2 (5 bases). This CDR3 has 13 residues. Germline loops: CDR1 SGHRS, CDR2 YFSETQ. Trimming removed 0 bases at V and 11 bases at J, with 15 bases between. CDR3 sequence reads: CASSLVPGSGKYF. The CDR3 coding sequence is TGCGCCAGCAGCTTGGTACCGGGAAGTGGGAAGTACTTC.

There are a few counts of this clone. The genes are TRBV6-4 and TRBJ2-3; the match to TRBD2 covers 8 bases. The CDR3 covers 15 residues. From germline, CDR1 is MRHNA and CDR2 SNTAGT. J lost 1 base, V lost 0 bases, and 0 bases had no gene match. The CDR3 DNA sequence: TGTGCCAGCAGTGACTCGCGGGGGGGCACAGATACGCAGTATTTT. Protein: CASSDSRGGTDTQYF.

This chain links TRBV18 with TRBJ1-1, with TRBD1 matching over 7 bases. The CDR3 spans 14 residues. V gave up 3 bases and J gave up 11 bases; unmatched junction bases: 12. Germline V lookup: CDR1 KGHSH, CDR2 LQKENI. The CDR3 DNA reads as TGTGCCAGCTCACCTGAGACAGGGCTACTTTATGCTTTCTTT. Translation gives CASSPETGLLYAFF.

This clone has a single count. The genes are TRBV7-9 and TRBJ1-2; no definite D call. V lost 4 bases and J 4 bases, leaving 7 bases between the germline ends. The CDR3 loop spans 12 amino acids. The germline V gene has CDR1 SEHNR and CDR2 FQNEAQ (reference sequence). The chain's CDR3 is CASSSSLYGYTF. In DNA, the CDR3 is TGTGCCAGCAGCTCAAGCCTCTATGGCTACACCTTC.

This sequence joins TRBV14 and TRBJ1-1; no clear D gene. Germline CDR1 reads SGHDN; CDR2 reads FVKESK. The CDR3 consists of 12 residues. Trimming removed 4 bases from V and 3 bases from J, with 6 bases in between. CDR3 sequence: CASSLSYTEAFF. The CDR3 nucleotides are TGTGCCAGCAGCCTTTCTTACACTGAAGCTTTCTTT. Together with reference TRBV14 and TRBJ1-1, the CDR3 gives the full variable domain: EAGVTQFPSHSVIEKGQTVTLRCDPISGHDNLYWYRRVMGKEIKFLLHFVKESKQDESGMPNNRFLAERTGGTYSTLKVQPAELEDSGVYFCASSLSYTEAFFGQGTRLTVV.

This chain joins TRBV5-1 and TRBJ1-1; D perhaps matches TRBD1 (5 bases). The CDR3 has 14 residues. The germline gives CDR1 SGHRS, CDR2 YFSETQ. Trimming shortened V by 5 bases and J by 7 bases, and 18 bases separated the two germline ends. This chain's CDR3 is CASSSQGTTGEAFF. CDR3 bases: TGCGCCAGCAGTTCTCAGGGTACGACCGGTGAAGCTTTCTTT.

V gene TRBV11-2 combines with J gene TRBJ2-7, with 11 bases identical to TRBD2. The CDR3 contains 15 residues. Germline V gene lookup returns CDR1 SGHAT and CDR2 FQNNGV. With 4 bases clipped from V and 7 bases from J, the junction kept 9 bases outside the gene matches. CDR3 region: CASSSVAGGPGEQYF. The CDR3 DNA follows: TGTGCCAGCAGCTCGGTAGCGGGGGGGCCGGGGGAGCAGTACTTC. The entire variable domain, with the rest obtained from reference TRBV11-2 and TRBJ2-7, is as follows: EAGVAQSPRYKIIEKRQSVAFWCNPISGHATLYWYQQILGQGPKLLIQFQNNGVVDDSQLPKDRFSAERLKGVDSTLKIQPAKLEDSAVYLCASSSVAGGPGEQYFGPGTRLTVT.

This rearrangement joins TRBV27 to TRBJ2-3; 10 positions match TRBD2. The CDR3 is 15 residues long. V was pared by 7 bases and J by 1 base, with 5 bases of the junction left unmatched. Germline V gene lookup returns CDR1 MNHEY and CDR2 SMNVEV (reference sequence). The CDR3 spells CASKILAGRTDTQYF. CDR3 sequence (DNA): TGTGCCAGCAAGATACTAGCGGGGCGCACAGATACGCAGTATTTT.

V is TRBV10-1 and J is TRBJ2-3; D is uncertain. The CDR3 covers 13 residues. The V end lost 0 bases, the J end lost 4 bases, and 5 bases lay between the germline ends. Germline CDR1 and CDR2: WNHNN and SYGVQD (reference sequence). CDR3 nucleotide sequence: TGCGCCAGCAGTGAGTCGATAGCAGATACGCAGTATTTT. Residues: CASSESIADTQYF.

The rearrangement links TRBV11-2 to TRBJ1-2; 7 nucleotides line up with TRBD1. The V and J ends lost 5 bases and 7 bases, in that order; junction bases with no gene match: 4. Per germline, CDR1 SGHAT and CDR2 FQNNGV. The CDR3 runs to 12 residues. Here the CDR3 DNA reads TGTGCCAGCAGCCAGAGACAGGGTGGCTACACCTTC. Protein sequence: CASSQRQGGYTF.

The chain couples TRBV6-5 to TRBJ1-2, with D hard to call. CDR1 is MNHEY, CDR2 SVGAGI, per germline. There are 13 residues in the CDR3. V shed 0 bases and J shed 8 bases, with 10 bases lying between them. The CDR3 is CASSYSRVDGYTF. In nucleotides, the CDR3 is TGTGCCAGCAGTTACTCAAGGGTCGACGGCTACACCTTC.